Below, one TCR beta chain is given with its context. Measured with immunoSEQ multiplex PCR; TCRdb has only the in-frame clones, and not every one. This table holds 200,000 or so clones, around 94% found once. The germline V gene has CDR1 SEHNR and CDR2 FQNEAQ (reference sequence). The CDR3 contains 13 residues. V was shortened by 5 bases and J by 1 base, with 8 bases between the two germline ends. This entry belongs to a study of control samples from healthy donors and cancer patients. The chain recombines TRBV7-9 with TRBJ1-1; no firm D call. The source of this sequence is a man aged 45-65 years in good health. Material for sequencing was blood. Written as DNA, the CDR3 is TGTGCCAGCAGCAAACGGGGGAACACTGAAGCTTTCTTT. Its protein is CASSKRGNTEAFF.